The next 28 T cell receptor beta chains were all read from a single sample in a study of sequential checkpoint blockade in melanoma (dated 2019 in TCRdb). This sample's treatment or condition label indicates: randomized to nivolumab then ipilimumab (arm A) or the reverse (arm B). Library preparation was by the immunoSEQ multiplex PCR assay. TCRdb's version of the immuneACCESS table is confined to in-frame rearrangements and falls short of the full clone set. An unresolved V gene accounts for under half of the shortfall where checked; the remainder is of unknown origin. For this sample there are about 12,000 clones; approximately 83% appear just once. The top ten clones comprise less than 60% of the sample. The input for sequencing was CD8+ T cells sorted from blood (inferred from file names), taken from a patient given nivolumab and ipilimumab in sequence. The origin of the receptors is a human donor with melanoma.

The chain has TRBV27 and TRBJ2-7; 11 bases map to TRBD1. This CDR3 is 14 amino acids long. The junction had 3 bases not matched to a gene; V was cut back by 5 bases and J by 3 bases. Per germline, CDR1 MNHEY and CDR2 SMNVEV (reference sequence). The CDR3 loop is CASSRTGGNYEQYF. As DNA, the CDR3 is TGTGCCAGCAGTAGGACAGGGGGCAACTACGAGCAGTACTTC.

The gene calls are TRBV12-5 and TRBJ1-1; D is ambiguous. V shed 1 base and J shed 3 bases, with 15 bases lying between them. Looked up from germline, CDR1 is LGHNT and CDR2 is FRNRAP. The length of the CDR3 is 16 residues. CDR3 DNA: TGTGCTAGTGGTTTGGATAGCTTAAGTCGGGACACTGAAGCTTTCTTT. Translation gives CASGLDSLSRDTEAFF.

V is TRBV15 and J is TRBJ1-5; the match to TRBD1 covers 8 bases. J lost 6 bases, V lost 0 bases, and 13 bases had no gene match. Germline CDR1 reads LNHNV; CDR2 reads YYDKDF (reference sequence). This CDR3 spans 18 amino acids. The DNA of the CDR3 is TGTGCCACCAGCAGAGATCGAGGGGCAGGGGGCCTCCTTCAGCCCCAGCATTTT. This encodes CATSRDRGAGGLLQPQHF.

For the CDR3, the DNA is TGCAGCATAGGGACACCCCCTGGGAGCACAGATACGCAGTATTTT. Protein sequence: CSIGTPPGSTDTQYF. The genes are TRBV29-1 and TRBJ2-3, with a weak D call TRBD1 (6 bases). In germline, CDR1 is SQVTM, CDR2 ANQGSEA. This CDR3 has 15 amino acids. Trimming took off 8 bases at V and 0 bases at J, with 18 bases between the two ends.

V and J are TRBV7-9 and TRBJ1-1, with TRBD1 matching 10 bases. This CDR3 contains 15 residues. Per the germline V gene, CDR1 is SEHNR and CDR2 is FQNEAQ (reference sequence). V gave up 1 base and J gave up 7 bases; unmatched junction bases: 6. The chain's CDR3 is CASSLGQGADSEAFF. CDR3 DNA sequence: TGTGCCAGCAGCTTAGGACAGGGGGCGGACAGTGAAGCTTTCTTT. Full variable domain (remainder filled in from reference TRBV7-9 and TRBJ1-1): DTGVSQNPRHKITKRGQNVTFRCDPISEHNRLYWYRQTLGQGPEFLTYFQNEAQLEKSRLLSDRFSAERPKGSFSTLEIQRTEQGDSAMYLCASSLGQGADSEAFFGQGTRLTVV.

The rearrangement links TRBV4-3 to TRBJ2-5; 7 bases are shared with TRBD1. The J call may be mistaken, given a closer DNA end match to TRBJ2-7. This CDR3 contains 14 residues. Germline loops: CDR1 LGHNA, CDR2 YSLEER. CDR3 DNA sequence: TGCGCCAGCAGCCAAGGGCAGGGGGCCTACGAGCAGTACTTC. Translating gives CASSQGQGAYEQYF.

The rearrangement links TRBV7-6 to TRBJ1-5; 8 nucleotides match TRBD1. Looked up from germline, CDR1 is SGHVS and CDR2 is FNYEAQ. This CDR3 has 15 residues. V was clipped by 1 base and J by 5 bases; unmatched bases: 4. CDR3 coding DNA: TGTGCCAGCAGCTTAGGCAGGGGGCGAGATCAGCCCCAGCATTTT. Its protein is CASSLGRGRDQPQHF.

V gene TRBV6-4 combines with J gene TRBJ2-3; 10 nucleotides agree with TRBD1. The V and J ends lost 6 bases and 1 base, in that order; junction bases with no gene match: 4. This CDR3 has 15 amino acids. Germline assignment: CDR1 MRHNA and CDR2 SNTAGT. In nucleotides, the CDR3 is TGTGCCAGCAGCGTTGGGACAGGGGGCACAGATACGCAGTATTTT. It encodes CASSVGTGGTDTQYF.

This clone came up once. The chain recombines TRBV9 with TRBJ1-4; D remains unclear. V shed 0 bases and J shed 0 bases, with 12 bases lying between them. Germline V gives CDR1 SGDLS, CDR2 YYNGEE. The CDR3 has 17 residues. The CDR3 region is CASSVERAFATNEKLFF. The CDR3 DNA reads as TGTGCCAGCAGCGTAGAGAGGGCCTTTGCAACTAATGAAAAACTGTTTTTT.

The CDR3 is CASSLEGQMTGELFF. The CDR3 bases are TGTGCCAGCAGCTTAGAGGGACAGATGACCGGGGAGCTGTTTTTT. The J gene is TRBJ2-2, the V gene TRBV7-2, with 7 bases aligning to TRBD1. Germline CDR1 reads SGHTA; CDR2 reads FQGNSA. The ends lost 1 base at V and 5 bases at J; junction bases unmatched: 4. This CDR3 comprises 15 residues.

This clone was recorded a few times. The chain links TRBV30 to TRBJ1-2, with a possible D match to TRBD1 (6 bases). From germline, CDR1 is GTSNPN and CDR2 SVGIG (reference sequence). The CDR3 spans 13 residues. Trimming cost V 5 bases and J 0 bases, with 10 bases left between them. CDR3 amino acids: CAWWGQANYGYTF. For the CDR3, the DNA is TGTGCCTGGTGGGGGCAGGCTAACTATGGCTACACCTTC.

The chain recombines TRBV6-6 with TRBJ1-1; D may be TRBD1 (5 bases). CDR1 is MNHNY, CDR2 SVGAGI, per germline (reference sequence). Trimming removed 2 bases from V and 3 bases from J, with 10 bases in between. The CDR3 consists of 14 residues. CDR3 DNA sequence: TGTGCCAGCAGTTACCCAACGGGGGACACTGAAGCTTTCTTT. This gives the protein CASSYPTGDTEAFF.

The V and J genes are TRBV7-2 and TRBJ2-7; D call uncertain. V was trimmed by 4 bases and J by 2 bases, leaving 27 bases between them. CDR3 length: 19 residues. CDR1 SGHTA and CDR2 FQGNSA come from the germline V gene. The CDR3 spells CASSSPLSYTGLSPYEQYF. The CDR3 bases are TGTGCCAGCAGCTCCCCCTTGTCATATACCGGGTTGTCTCCCTACGAGCAGTACTTC.

The chain carries TRBV4-1 and TRBJ2-5, with 13 bases aligning to TRBD2. Trimming took 3 bases from V and 7 from J; bases not matched to a gene: 17. The CDR3 is made up of 19 amino acids. Germline values: CDR1 MGHRA, CDR2 YSYEKL. This CDR3 reads CASSHGLAGAAWSHGTQYF. In DNA, the CDR3 is TGCGCCAGCAGCCACGGACTAGCGGGGGCCGCTTGGTCCCACGGGACCCAGTACTTC.

This rearrangement joins TRBV6-5 to TRBJ1-5, with 8 bases fitting TRBD1. The germline V gene has CDR1 MNHEY and CDR2 SVGAGI. The CDR3 has 15 residues. V gave up 6 bases and J gave up 0 bases; unmatched junction bases: 4. CDR3 region: CASRGTGYSNQPQHF. The CDR3 nucleotides are TGTGCCAGCAGGGGGACAGGTTATAGCAATCAGCCCCAGCATTTT.

This clone has only a few counts. V and J are TRBV4-1 and TRBJ1-3, with D perhaps matching TRBD1 (5 bases). V was shortened by 0 bases and J by 2 bases, with 8 bases between the two germline ends. CDR3 length: 15 residues. Germline assignment: CDR1 MGHRA and CDR2 YSYEKL. The CDR3 region is CASSQDWGPGNTIYF. In DNA form, the CDR3 reads TGCGCCAGCAGCCAAGATTGGGGCCCTGGAAACACCATATATTTT.

V is TRBV7-9 and J is TRBJ1-4, with TRBD1 matching over 9 bases. J lost 4 bases, V lost 4 bases, and 7 bases had no gene match. The germline gives CDR1 SEHNR, CDR2 FQNEAQ (reference sequence). CDR3 size: 16 residues. The CDR3 reads CASSSTDRGINEKLFF. Written as DNA, the CDR3 is TGTGCCAGCAGCTCCACCGACAGGGGGATTAATGAAAAACTGTTTTTT.

The chain is built from TRBV9 and TRBJ2-1; D is possibly TRBD1 (6 bases). The CDR3 runs to 14 residues. Looked up from germline, CDR1 is SGDLS and CDR2 is YYNGEE. Trimming took 0 bases from V and 7 from J, leaving 11 bases between them. The CDR3 region is CASSVGVTGNEQFF. The CDR3 DNA is TGTGCCAGCAGCGTAGGGGTAACAGGGAATGAGCAGTTCTTC.

Only a few counts were recorded for this clone. The chain couples TRBV7-6 to TRBJ1-5; D is unclear. Germline values: CDR1 SGHVS, CDR2 FNYEAQ. The CDR3 sequence is 13 residues long. Trimming stripped 2 bases from V and 1 base from J, with 3 bases between. The CDR3 coding sequence is TGTGCCAGCAGCTTATCAAGCAATCAGCCCCAGCATTTT. It specifies CASSLSSNQPQHF.

The chain is built from TRBV30 and TRBJ2-1; the match to TRBD2 covers 10 bases. The CDR3 totals 16 residues. Germline V gene sequence: CDR1 GTSNPN, CDR2 SVGIG (reference sequence). Losses at the gene ends were 0 bases for V and 3 bases for J; bases not matched to a gene: 5. CDR3 protein: CAWSVGERGGYNEQFF. CDR3 nucleotides: TGTGCCTGGAGTGTAGGAGAGCGGGGGGGCTACAATGAGCAGTTCTTC.

The chain carries TRBV2 and TRBJ2-7; TRBD1 matches 7 bases. Germline loops: CDR1 SNHLY, CDR2 FYNNEI. The CDR3 is 16 amino acids. V lost 3 bases, J lost 4 bases, and 12 bases stayed unmatched. Here the CDR3 DNA reads TGTGCCAGCAGTGATGACGCCGGGACAGCAGAATACGAGCAGTACTTC. Its translation: CASSDDAGTAEYEQYF.

The CDR3 sequence: CASRGGPHNEQFF. The CDR3 DNA reads as TGTGCCAGCAGGGGGGGGCCCCACAATGAGCAGTTCTTC. The chain uses TRBV9 and TRBJ2-1, with D maybe TRBD2 (7 bases). This CDR3 region has 13 residues. Trimming stripped 5 bases from V and 5 bases from J, with 11 bases between. Looked up from germline, CDR1 is SGDLS and CDR2 is YYNGEE. The full variable domain, with the rest looked up from reference TRBV9 and TRBJ2-1, is DSGVTQTPKHLITATGQRVTLRCSPRSGDLSVYWYQQSLDQGLQFLIQYYNGEERAKGNILERFSAQQFPDLHSELNLSSLELGDSALYFCASRGGPHNEQFFGPGTRLTVL.

This chain uses TRBV7-9 with TRBJ1-5; no clear D gene. The CDR3 has 14 amino acids. From germline, CDR1 is SEHNR and CDR2 FQNEAQ (reference sequence). V was trimmed by 1 base and J by 0 bases, leaving 4 bases between them. The CDR3 DNA is TGTGCCAGCAGCTTAGACAGTAGCAATCAGCCCCAGCATTTT. Amino acids: CASSLDSSNQPQHF.

The chain combines TRBV15 with TRBJ2-3; 9 bases align to TRBD1. CDR3 length equals 16 residues. V was clipped by 9 bases and J by 2 bases; unmatched bases: 12. Germline V gene sequence: CDR1 LNHNV, CDR2 YYDKDF (reference sequence). DNA of the CDR3: TGTGCCACAAAGGCCCTGGGACAGGGCCACACAGATACGCAGTATTTT. Translating it yields CATKALGQGHTDTQYF.

This chain connects TRBV4-3 to TRBJ1-6, with TRBD1 identical over 9 bases. Trimming took 0 bases from V and 9 from J; bases not matched to a gene: 9. Germline V CDR1 and CDR2: LGHNA, YSLEER. The CDR3 totals 17 residues. The DNA of the CDR3 is TGCGCCAGCAGCCAAGAAGGACAGGGGATGATAGTTTCACCCCTCCACTTT. Its protein product is CASSQEGQGMIVSPLHF.

Concerning this clone itself: The sample contains more than one DNA sequence encoding this CDR3. The chain employs TRBV28 and TRBJ2-3; 8 nucleotides agree with TRBD2. Germline V gene sequence: CDR1 MDHEN, CDR2 SYDVKM. V gave up 3 bases and J gave up 3 bases; unmatched junction bases: 2. The CDR3 covers 14 residues. CDR3 sequence: CASSFVAGTDTQYF. In DNA form, the CDR3 reads TGTGCCAGCAGTTTTGTAGCGGGGACAGATACGCAGTATTTT.

V usage is TRBV11-2 and J usage is TRBJ2-1; TRBD2 matches 9 bases. There are 14 residues in the CDR3. Looked up from germline, CDR1 is SGHAT and CDR2 is FQNNGV. With 9 bases clipped from V and 6 bases from J, the junction kept 9 bases outside the gene matches. The CDR3 region is CASSAGGPFNEQFF. The CDR3 DNA follows: TGTGCCAGTTCTGCGGGGGGGCCCTTCAATGAGCAGTTCTTC. The variable domain in full, with the rest retrieved from reference TRBV11-2 and TRBJ2-1, is EAGVAQSPRYKIIEKRQSVAFWCNPISGHATLYWYQQILGQGPKLLIQFQNNGVVDDSQLPKDRFSAERLKGVDSTLKIQPAKLEDSAVYLCASSAGGPFNEQFFGPGTRLTVL.

The CDR3 is CASSQDGISGRQETQYF. In DNA, the CDR3 is TGCGCCAGCAGCCAAGATGGGATTAGCGGTAGACAAGAGACCCAGTACTTC. J is TRBJ2-5 and V is TRBV4-1; D is possibly TRBD2 (6 bases). V was trimmed by 0 bases and J by 2 bases, leaving 16 bases between them. This CDR3 contains 17 residues. Germline V gene lookup returns CDR1 MGHRA and CDR2 YSYEKL.